These 14 T cell receptor beta chains came from one sample sequenced in a study of T cell repertoires in cytomegalovirus infection. TCRdb re-derived calls from the reads in MiXCR, one entry per CDR3 protein. The top ten clones hold 11% to 15% of a sample with some 920,000 distinct CDR3 sequences, roughly 30% of them seen once. These receptors have no identified antigens. The material was cultured CD8+ T cells from PBMCs, obtained from culture after CMV antigen stimulation. These receptors originate from a human donor in good health (CMV status not recorded). Some clones in this sample may be carry-over from other donors' samples.

In this sample, this clonotype turned up many times. This chain connects TRBV7-8 to TRBJ2-7, with D possibly being TRBD1 or TRBD2 (5 bases each). Germline CDR1 SGHVS, CDR2 FQNEAQ. Trimming removed 3 bases at V and 2 bases at J, with 11 bases between. The CDR3 has 14 amino acids. CDR3: CASSFGTSTYEQYF. For the CDR3, the DNA is TGTGCCAGCAGCTTCGGGACGTCGACCTACGAGCAGTACTTC.

The chain recombines TRBV27 with TRBJ1-6, with a weak D call TRBD1 (5 bases). With 5 bases removed from V and 5 bases from J, the gap between germline ends came to 16 bases. This CDR3 contains 16 residues. Germline CDR1 is MNHEY and CDR2 is SMNVEV (reference sequence). CDR3 nucleotide sequence: TGTGCCAGCAGTCCCCCGGGACTCTCGGATAATTCACCCCTCCACTTT. This gives the protein CASSPPGLSDNSPLHF.

V gene TRBV5-1 combines with J gene TRBJ1-1; no reliable D call. Deletions cut 5 bases from V and 2 bases from J, with 10 bases between. In germline, CDR1 is SGHRS, CDR2 YFSETQ. The CDR3 consists of 13 residues. CDR3 coding DNA: TGCGCCAGCAGACTGATGGTAAACACTGAAGCTTTCTTT. It specifies CASRLMVNTEAFF.

CDR3 amino acids: CATESGTSNTDTQYF. The CDR3 DNA is TGTGCCACTGAATCCGGGACTAGCAATACAGATACGCAGTATTTT. This sequence joins TRBV19 and TRBJ2-3; 9 positions agree with TRBD2. Germline trimming cut 10 bases from V and 3 bases from J; bases unmatched to any gene: 11. Germline lookup yields CDR1 LNHDA and CDR2 SQIVND (reference sequence). This CDR3 has 15 amino acids.

This clonotype was recorded only once. This chain links TRBV12-3 or TRBV12-4 with TRBJ2-6; D unclear. V was clipped by 7 bases and J by 4 bases, with 14 bases between them. This CDR3 is built from 15 residues. DNA for the CDR3: TGTGCCAGCACCGATGACACTTACGGGGCCAACGTCCTGACTTTC. The encoded protein is CASTDDTYGANVLTF.

The table lists this clonotype with many counts. The chain links TRBV7-2 to TRBJ1-1, with D possibly matching TRBD1 (5 bases). The CDR3 spans 16 residues. Germline CDR1 is SGHTA and CDR2 is FQGNSA. V was trimmed by 1 base and J by 0 bases, leaving 12 bases between them. The CDR3 loop reads CASSLDDRGLNTEAFF. In DNA form, the CDR3 reads TGTGCCAGCAGCTTAGATGATCGGGGCTTGAACACTGAAGCTTTCTTT.

About this clonotype itself: A read error may explain this, as a much larger clone is one base away. No conserved phenylalanine or tryptophan ends this CDR3, so it is likely a read error. This chain links TRBV7-6 with TRBJ2-2, with D possibly being TRBD2 (5 bases). This CDR3 has 15 amino acids. From germline, CDR1 is SGHVS and CDR2 FNYEAQ. The V gene lost 6 bases and the J gene lost 1 base, with 12 bases spanning the gap. The CDR3 protein is CASRPFRGNTGELFS. The DNA for the CDR3 is TGTGCCAGCAGACCCTTCCGGGGGAACACCGGGGAGCTGTTTTCT.

The chain joins TRBV18 to TRBJ1-1, with unresolved D. The CDR3 has 14 amino acids. Germline CDR1 and CDR2: KGHSH and LQKENI. V was cut by 6 bases and J by 10 bases, with 21 bases left in between. CDR3 coding DNA: TGTGCCAGCTCCTCTCCCACCGCACAACCTGCAGCTTTCTTT. It translates to CASSSPTAQPAAFF.

This clonotype was found many times. The V call is TRBV7-6, the J call TRBJ2-4, with D perhaps TRBD1 or TRBD2 (5 bases each). The CDR3 spans 17 residues. Trimming removed 3 bases at V and 0 bases at J, with 15 bases between. In germline, CDR1 is SGHVS, CDR2 FNYEAQ. Written as DNA, the CDR3 is TGTGCCAGCAGCTTTACACTAGACAGTCTAGCCAAAAACATTCAGTACTTC. Its translation is CASSFTLDSLAKNIQYF.

The chain carries TRBV14 and TRBJ1-1; a possible D gene is TRBD1 (5 bases). CDR3 length: 15 amino acids. CDR1 is SGHDN and CDR2 is FVKESK in the germline V gene. The V and J ends lost 5 bases and 0 bases respectively, with 13 bases between them. CDR3 loop: CASSYPPGMNTEAFF. CDR3 coding DNA: TGTGCCAGCAGCTACCCTCCAGGGATGAACACTGAAGCTTTCTTT.

This clonotype was seen more than once but under ten times. This chain uses TRBV7-9 with TRBJ2-7; 8 bases match TRBD1. Germline V lookup: CDR1 SEHNR, CDR2 FQNEAQ (reference sequence). J lost 7 bases, V lost 0 bases, and 5 bases had no gene match. This CDR3 spans 14 amino acids. In DNA, the CDR3 is TGTGCCAGCAGCTTAGCTCAGGGGGCAGGGGAGCAGTACGTC. Protein sequence: CASSLAQGAGEQYV.

This chain connects TRBV7-9 to TRBJ2-4, with D tentatively TRBD2 (5 bases). Germline V gives CDR1 SEHNR, CDR2 FQNEAQ (reference sequence). Trimming shortened V by 3 bases and J by 7 bases, and 13 bases separated the two germline ends. CDR3 length: 14 amino acids. This CDR3 is CASSLVNPGNIQYF. DNA for the CDR3: TGTGCCAGCAGCTTGGTGAACCCGGGGAACATTCAGTACTTC.

The rearrangement links TRBV20-1 to TRBJ1-2; D may be TRBD1 (5 bases). V gave up 3 bases and J gave up 4 bases, with 18 bases separating them. CDR3 size: 15 residues. Germline V gene lookup returns CDR1 DFQATT and CDR2 SNEGSKA (reference sequence). The CDR3 sequence: CSASWAGGVRYGYTF. CDR3 nucleotide sequence: TGCAGTGCTAGTTGGGCAGGAGGGGTCCGCTATGGCTACACCTTC.

The V call is TRBV6-2 or TRBV6-3, the J call TRBJ2-7; D is unresolved. Germline V gene sequence: CDR1 MNHEY, CDR2 SVGEGT. The CDR3 extends over 18 amino acids. Trimming shortened V by 0 bases and J by 0 bases, and 18 bases separated the two germline ends. The CDR3 loop is CASSYSKGGLAGSYEQYV. CDR3 in DNA: TGTGCCAGCAGTTACTCGAAAGGCGGTCTGGCCGGCTCCTACGAGCAGTACGTC.